This passage covers 17 T cell receptor beta chains from one sample sequenced in a study of control samples from healthy donors and cancer patients. The method was immunoSEQ multiplex PCR; TCRdb's version includes in-frame clones alone and lacks a portion of them. The sample contains over 70,000 clones, around nine tenths of which appear only once. Sequenced sample: PBMCs. The origin of the receptors is a woman aged 45-65 years with colorectal cancer.

The chain uses TRBV19 and TRBJ2-2; a possible D gene is TRBD2 (6 bases). Between the trimmed V and J ends, which lost 6 bases and 0 bases, there was a span of 11 bases. CDR3 size: 15 residues. CDR1 and CDR2 (germline): LNHDA, SQIVND (reference sequence). CDR3 protein: CASSRDSTNTGELFF. CDR3 in DNA: TGTGCCAGTAGCCGGGACTCTACGAACACCGGGGAGCTGTTTTTT.

V and J are TRBV10-3 and TRBJ2-7, with D hard to call. V lost 3 bases and J 2 bases, leaving 8 bases between the germline ends. Per germline, CDR1 ENHRY and CDR2 SYGVKD. The CDR3 length is 13 residues. In nucleotides, the CDR3 is TGTGCCATCAGTGATGAGGAGACCTACGAGCAGTACGTC. Residues: CAISDEETYEQYV.

This chain connects TRBV20-1 to TRBJ2-3, with D perhaps TRBD1 (5 bases). V was pared by 6 bases and J by 6 bases, with 7 bases between. Germline V gene data show CDR1 as DFQATT and CDR2 as SNEGSKA (reference sequence). This CDR3 region has 10 residues. This chain's CDR3 is CSAAGDTQYF. DNA for the CDR3: TGCAGTGCGGCAGGGGATACGCAGTATTTT.

The V call is TRBV12-5, the J call TRBJ2-5; 10 bases match TRBD1. Per germline, CDR1 LGHNT and CDR2 FRNRAP. The CDR3 has 15 amino acids. J lost 4 bases, V lost 1 base, and 3 bases had no gene match. The CDR3 is CASGLGQGAGETQYF. The CDR3 DNA sequence: TGTGCTAGTGGTTTGGGACAGGGGGCTGGAGAGACCCAGTACTTC.

This rearrangement joins TRBV7-9 to TRBJ1-1; D perhaps matches TRBD1 (6 bases). Trimming took 4 bases from V and 4 from J, leaving 13 bases between them. Germline values: CDR1 SEHNR, CDR2 FQNEAQ (reference sequence). The CDR3 length is 14 residues. The CDR3 DNA is TGTGCCAGCAGCTGGTCACAGGGACCCACTGAAGCTTTCTTT. It yields the protein CASSWSQGPTEAFF.

The V gene is TRBV25-1, the J gene TRBJ2-3, with TRBD1 matching over 8 bases. The CDR3 totals 15 residues. Germline V gene sequence: CDR1 MGHDK, CDR2 SYGVNS. Trimming cost V 3 bases and J 2 bases; bases outside gene matches: 4. CDR3 sequence (DNA): TGTGCCAGCAGTGATAAGACAGGGGTCACAGATACGCAGTATTTT. Its translation is CASSDKTGVTDTQYF.

V and J are TRBV5-1 and TRBJ1-6; 8 bases fit TRBD1. V was clipped by 4 bases and J by 6 bases; unmatched bases: 3. This CDR3 region has 14 residues. Germline loops: CDR1 SGHRS, CDR2 YFSETQ. The CDR3 DNA sequence: TGCGCCAGCAGCCTGACAGGGGTTAATTCACCCCTCCACTTT. Translating it yields CASSLTGVNSPLHF.

J is TRBJ1-2 and V is TRBV28; D gene unclear. V was cut by 1 base and J by 7 bases, with 10 bases left in between. The CDR3 has 13 residues. Per germline, CDR1 MDHEN and CDR2 SYDVKM. CDR3 sequence: CASSLYRVAGYTF. The CDR3 coding sequence is TGTGCCAGCAGTTTATATCGGGTTGCTGGCTACACCTTC.

The J gene is TRBJ2-7, the V gene TRBV6-2 or TRBV6-3; 8 bases map to TRBD1. V lost 2 bases and J lost 3; bases outside the gene matches: 6. This CDR3 is 15 amino acids long. CDR1 MNHEY and CDR2 SVGEGT come from the germline V gene. The CDR3 loop is CASSYGGQAIYEQYV. For the CDR3, the DNA is TGTGCCAGCAGTTACGGGGGACAGGCTATCTACGAGCAGTACGTC.

The gene calls are TRBV27 and TRBJ2-5; D gene uncertain. Germline-derived CDR1 and CDR2 are MNHEY and SMNVEV (reference sequence). The V end was cut by 3 bases, the J end by 4 bases, with 9 bases between. There are 13 residues in the CDR3. The CDR3 nucleotides read TGTGCCAGCAGTTTGAGGCCGGCAGAGACCCAGTACTTC. Protein sequence: CASSLRPAETQYF.

Remarks on this clone: Other DNA sequences from this sample encode an identical CDR3 as well. The V call is TRBV7-3, the J call TRBJ2-1; no firm D call. The V end lost 2 bases, the J end lost 5 bases, and 7 bases lay between the germline ends. Germline V gene sequence: CDR1 SGHTA, CDR2 FQGTGA. This CDR3 comprises 13 residues. Here the CDR3 reads CASSLGQHNEQFF. The CDR3 DNA is TGTGCCAGCAGCTTAGGGCAGCACAATGAGCAGTTCTTC.

CDR3 bases: TGTGCCTGGAGGAACAGGGGGTGGACAGATACGCAGTATTTT. Protein product: CAWRNRGWTDTQYF. The J gene is TRBJ2-3, the V gene TRBV30; TRBD1 agrees at 8 bases. CDR1 and CDR2 from the germline V gene are GTSNPN and SVGIG (reference sequence). This CDR3 contains 14 residues. Losses at the gene ends were 3 bases for V and 3 bases for J; bases not matched to a gene: 5.

The chain employs TRBV4-1 and TRBJ2-1, with 8 bases lining up with TRBD2. This CDR3 contains 14 residues. The germline gives CDR1 MGHRA, CDR2 YSYEKL. V was clipped by 1 base and J by 8 bases; unmatched bases: 4. CDR3 nucleotide sequence: TGCGCCAGCAGCCAAGGAGGGCGGGGGGATGAGCAGTTCTTC. Its translation: CASSQGGRGDEQFF.

In DNA form, the CDR3 reads TGTGCCAGCAGCTTAAGCCAGAATTCACCCCTCCACTTT. Translated, it gives CASSLSQNSPLHF. This rearrangement joins TRBV7-3 to TRBJ1-6; D is unresolved. Looked up from germline, CDR1 is SGHTA and CDR2 is FQGTGA. The CDR3 runs 13 residues. Trimming left V 1 base short and J 7 bases short, with 5 bases between.

J is TRBJ1-1 and V is TRBV29-1; no clear D. The CDR3 is 15 amino acids. Trimming took off 8 bases at V and 4 bases at J, with 23 bases between the two ends. The germline CDR1 and CDR2 sequences are SQVTM and ANQGSEA. The CDR3 loop is CSNLHGGVLGTEAFF. CDR3 DNA: TGCAGCAACCTCCACGGTGGGGTGTTGGGCACTGAAGCTTTCTTT.

V usage is TRBV4-3 and J usage is TRBJ2-1; the match to TRBD1 covers 8 bases. Germline CDR1 LGHNA, CDR2 YSLEER. This CDR3 has 14 amino acids. With 4 bases clipped from V and 7 bases from J, the junction kept 6 bases outside the gene matches. This CDR3 is CASSRDRGWNEQFF. The CDR3 DNA follows: TGCGCCAGCAGCCGAGACAGGGGTTGGAATGAGCAGTTCTTC.

The genes are TRBV27 and TRBJ2-3; D possibly matches TRBD1 or TRBD2 (5 bases each). This CDR3 has 15 residues. The germline V and J ends were trimmed by 3 bases and 2 bases, with 12 bases remaining between them. CDR1 and CDR2 from the germline V gene are MNHEY and SMNVEV (reference sequence). The CDR3 sequence: CASSFEGPFTDTQYF. The CDR3 DNA is TGTGCCAGCAGTTTTGAGGGACCCTTCACAGATACGCAGTATTTT.